Listed below are T cell receptor beta chains from one sample, sequenced in a study of cytomegalovirus exposure and HLA in healthy donors. TCRdb's copy holds only in-frame clones and misses some; the assay was immunoSEQ multiplex PCR. The table shows about 150,000 clones, with 65% to 80% occurring only once. The source material was PBMCs. All receptors come from a man aged 40-50 years in good health and CMV-seropositive. Each CDR3 is given with its conserved first and last residue. Fields, in order: CDR3 protein, CDR3 DNA, D gene, J gene, clone size, V gene. The D gene is left open where the match is weak. Size values are once, few and many counts, or a class for expanded clones, and some rows have none.

CDR3 protein: CASTRTDQPQHF
CDR3 DNA: TGTGCCAGTACCCGGACTGATCAGCCCCAGCATTTT
D gene: -
J gene: TRBJ1-5
clone size: once
V gene: TRBV19

CDR3 protein: CASSPPLWERKKQAQFF
CDR3 DNA: TGTGCCAGCAGCCCACCGCTGTGGGAGAGGAAGAAGCAGGCGCAGTTCTTC
D gene: -
J gene: TRBJ2-1
clone size: -
V gene: TRBV7-8

CDR3 protein: CASSPGVGGSHEQYF
CDR3 DNA: TGTGCCAGCAGTCCGGGGGTTGGGGGGAGTCACGAGCAGTACTTC
D gene: -
J gene: TRBJ2-7
clone size: -
V gene: TRBV28

CDR3 protein: CASSLRGGAAETQYF
CDR3 DNA: TGTGCCAGCAGCTTACGAGGGGGCGCGGCAGAGACCCAGTACTTC
D gene: TRBD1
J gene: TRBJ2-5
clone size: -
V gene: TRBV7-2

CDR3 protein: CASSPSTSGRNEQFF
CDR3 DNA: TGTGCCAGCAGCCCTTCGACTAGCGGGAGAAATGAGCAGTTCTTC
D gene: TRBD2
J gene: TRBJ2-1
clone size: -
V gene: TRBV7-6

CDR3 protein: CASRASAGGRETQYF
CDR3 DNA: TGTGCCAGCAGAGCTTCAGCGGGAGGAAGGGAGACCCAGTACTTC
D gene: TRBD2
J gene: TRBJ2-5
clone size: -
V gene: TRBV27

CDR3 protein: CASRGTGVSGELFF
CDR3 DNA: TGTGCCAGTAGGGGGACAGGGGTTTCCGGGGAGCTGTTTTTT
D gene: TRBD1
J gene: TRBJ2-2
clone size: once
V gene: TRBV19

CDR3 protein: CASSPLRGQLGNEKLFF
CDR3 DNA: TGTGCCAGCAGCCCCCTCAGGGGGCAGCTCGGTAATGAAAAACTGTTTTTT
D gene: TRBD1
J gene: TRBJ1-4
clone size: -
V gene: TRBV28

CDR3 protein: CASSLVTGVGGHYGYTF
CDR3 DNA: TGTGCCAGCAGTTTAGTTACAGGAGTAGGAGGGCACTATGGCTACACCTTC
D gene: -
J gene: TRBJ1-2
clone size: -
V gene: TRBV28

CDR3 protein: CASSWGPAEGPQHF
CDR3 DNA: TGTGCCAGCAGTTGGGGACCTGCGGAGGGGCCCCAGCATTTT
D gene: -
J gene: TRBJ1-5
clone size: -
V gene: TRBV28

CDR3 protein: CASSLLAGDSYEQYF
CDR3 DNA: TGTGCCAGCAGCCTCCTAGCGGGGGACTCCTACGAGCAGTACTTC
D gene: TRBD2
J gene: TRBJ2-7
clone size: -
V gene: TRBV11-2

CDR3 protein: CASSDLVQGVEQYF
CDR3 DNA: TGTGCCAGCAGTGATTTGGTGCAGGGGGTCGAGCAGTACTTC
D gene: TRBD1
J gene: TRBJ2-7
clone size: -
V gene: TRBV2

CDR3 protein: CASSLGQAFEADTGELFF
CDR3 DNA: TGTGCCAGCAGCTTAGGGCAGGCGTTTGAAGCGGACACCGGGGAGCTGTTTTTT
D gene: -
J gene: TRBJ2-2
clone size: few
V gene: TRBV11-2

CDR3 protein: CASSSGGTYEQYF
CDR3 DNA: TGTGCCAGCAGTTCCGGCGGGACCTACGAGCAGTACTTC
D gene: -
J gene: TRBJ2-7
clone size: -
V gene: TRBV28

CDR3 protein: CASSFGIMNTEAFF
CDR3 DNA: TGTGCCAGCAGCTTCGGTATCATGAACACTGAAGCTTTCTTT
D gene: -
J gene: TRBJ1-1
clone size: -
V gene: TRBV7-9

CDR3 protein: CASSLFGAQEKLFF
CDR3 DNA: TGTGCCAGCAGCTTGTTTGGGGCCCAGGAAAAACTGTTTTTT
D gene: -
J gene: TRBJ1-4
clone size: -
V gene: TRBV5-6

CDR3 protein: CASSTITGTGTYEQYF
CDR3 DNA: TGTGCCAGCAGTACTATTACCGGGACAGGGACCTACGAGCAGTACTTC
D gene: TRBD1
J gene: TRBJ2-7
clone size: -
V gene: TRBV7-2

CDR3 protein: CASSVGHAGGVGGELFF
CDR3 DNA: TGTGCCAGCAGCGTCGGCCATGCAGGAGGCGTGGGCGGGGAGCTGTTTTTT
D gene: -
J gene: TRBJ2-2
clone size: once
V gene: TRBV9

CDR3 protein: CASSPRQPKEQYF
CDR3 DNA: TGTGCCAGCAGTCCGCGACAGCCAAAAGAGCAGTACTTC
D gene: -
J gene: TRBJ2-7
clone size: -
V gene: TRBV2

CDR3 protein: CASSLDRGKIYEQYF
CDR3 DNA: TGTGCCAGCAGCTTGGATAGGGGCAAGATCTACGAGCAGTACTTC
D gene: -
J gene: TRBJ2-7
clone size: -
V gene: TRBV5-4

CDR3 protein: CASSPAGTSPTEQFF
CDR3 DNA: TGCGCCAGCAGTCCGGCCGGGACTAGCCCAACCGAGCAGTTCTTC
D gene: TRBD2
J gene: TRBJ2-1
clone size: -
V gene: TRBV5-1

CDR3 protein: CASGLAGRSTDTQYF
CDR3 DNA: TGTGCCAGTGGGTTGGCGGGAAGGTCGACAGATACGCAGTATTTT
D gene: -
J gene: TRBJ2-3
clone size: -
V gene: TRBV28

CDR3 protein: CASSATGARSGNTIYF
CDR3 DNA: TGTGCCAGCAGTGCCACAGGGGCCCGATCTGGAAACACCATATATTTT
D gene: TRBD1
J gene: TRBJ1-3
clone size: -
V gene: TRBV6-1

CDR3 protein: CSGYSGKQFF
CDR3 DNA: TGCAGCGGGTATAGCGGTAAGCAGTTCTTC
D gene: -
J gene: TRBJ2-1
clone size: -
V gene: TRBV29-1

CDR3 protein: CASSDKGAYGYTF
CDR3 DNA: TGTGCCAGCAGTGATAAAGGGGCCTATGGCTACACCTTC
D gene: -
J gene: TRBJ1-2
clone size: -
V gene: TRBV2

CDR3 protein: CASSSHIAGVGNEQFF
CDR3 DNA: TGTGCCAGCAGCTCCCACATAGCGGGAGTCGGCAATGAGCAGTTCTTC
D gene: TRBD2
J gene: TRBJ2-1
clone size: -
V gene: TRBV9

CDR3 protein: CASSFNSLGGYTGELFF
CDR3 DNA: TGTGCCAGCAGTTTCAACAGCCTCGGGGGATACACCGGGGAGCTGTTTTTT
D gene: -
J gene: TRBJ2-2
clone size: -
V gene: TRBV28

CDR3 protein: CASSSRTAEAFF
CDR3 DNA: TGTGCCAGCAGTTCGCGGACAGCTGAAGCTTTCTTT
D gene: -
J gene: TRBJ1-1
clone size: -
V gene: TRBV27

CDR3 protein: CASGDRLGTQYF
CDR3 DNA: TGTGCCAGCGGGGACAGGCTGGGGACCCAGTACTTC
D gene: TRBD1
J gene: TRBJ2-5
clone size: -
V gene: TRBV10-3

CDR3 protein: CAWGEVGQYF
CDR3 DNA: TGTGCCTGGGGGGAAGTCGGGCAGTACTTC
D gene: -
J gene: TRBJ2-7
clone size: -
V gene: TRBV7-8

CDR3 protein: CASSLTGTSGETQYF
CDR3 DNA: TGTGCCAGCAGCTTAACAGGGACTAGCGGAGAGACCCAGTACTTC
D gene: TRBD2
J gene: TRBJ2-5
clone size: -
V gene: TRBV7-2

CDR3 protein: CASSLGRVLEETQYF
CDR3 DNA: TGTGCCAGCAGCTTGGGGAGGGTGTTGGAAGAGACCCAGTACTTC
D gene: -
J gene: TRBJ2-5
clone size: -
V gene: TRBV5-4

CDR3 protein: CASSFLGSSSGSSYEQYF
CDR3 DNA: TGCGCCAGCAGCTTCTTGGGCTCATCTAGCGGAAGCTCCTACGAGCAGTACTTC
D gene: TRBD2
J gene: TRBJ2-7
clone size: -
V gene: TRBV5-1

CDR3 protein: CASSIPLAAGANVLTF
CDR3 DNA: TGTGCCAGTAGTATCCCCTTAGCGGCTGGGGCCAACGTCCTGACTTTC
D gene: -
J gene: TRBJ2-6
clone size: -
V gene: TRBV19

CDR3 protein: CASSSSGGLGQPQHF
CDR3 DNA: TGTGCCAGCAGCTCTTCGGGGGGTTTGGGACAGCCCCAGCATTTT
D gene: -
J gene: TRBJ1-5
clone size: -
V gene: TRBV7-8

CDR3 protein: CAISEPSTLDEQYF
CDR3 DNA: TGTGCCATCAGTGAGCCTAGTACGCTTGACGAGCAGTACTTC
D gene: -
J gene: TRBJ2-7
clone size: few
V gene: TRBV10-3

CDR3 protein: CASSLGGVAKNIQYF
CDR3 DNA: TGTGCCAGCAGCTTAGGGGGAGTAGCCAAAAACATTCAGTACTTC
D gene: -
J gene: TRBJ2-4
clone size: once
V gene: TRBV7-2

CDR3 protein: CASNPPHDSLSYNEQFF
CDR3 DNA: TGTGCCAGCAACCCCCCCCACGACAGCCTCTCCTACAATGAGCAGTTCTTC
D gene: -
J gene: TRBJ2-1
clone size: few
V gene: TRBV28

CDR3 protein: CASSQTTGGHYEQYF
CDR3 DNA: TGCGCCAGCAGCCAGACGACAGGGGGCCACTACGAGCAGTACTTC
D gene: TRBD1
J gene: TRBJ2-7
clone size: -
V gene: TRBV4-1

CDR3 protein: CASSLIGSGYNEQFF
CDR3 DNA: TGTGCCAGCAGCTTGATCGGGAGCGGCTACAATGAGCAGTTCTTC
D gene: -
J gene: TRBJ2-1
clone size: -
V gene: TRBV7-9

CDR3 protein: CASSAGWVNEQYF
CDR3 DNA: TGTGCCAGCAGCGCCGGGTGGGTAAACGAGCAGTACTTC
D gene: -
J gene: TRBJ2-7
clone size: few
V gene: TRBV9

CDR3 protein: CASSLDSYGYTF
CDR3 DNA: TGTGCCAGCAGCTTAGATAGCTATGGCTACACCTTC
D gene: -
J gene: TRBJ1-2
clone size: -
V gene: TRBV7-2

CDR3 protein: CASSLRTKQFTGELFF
CDR3 DNA: TGTGCCAGCAGCTTAAGGACTAAACAGTTCACCGGGGAGCTGTTTTTT
D gene: -
J gene: TRBJ2-2
clone size: -
V gene: TRBV11-1

CDR3 protein: CASSVGLAEITDTQYF
CDR3 DNA: TGTGCCAGCAGCGTAGGACTAGCGGAGATCACAGATACGCAGTATTTT
D gene: TRBD2
J gene: TRBJ2-3
clone size: -
V gene: TRBV9

CDR3 protein: CASSYIPAGTSGRSYEQYF
CDR3 DNA: TGTGCCAGCAGCTACATCCCAGCCGGGACTAGCGGGCGATCCTACGAGCAGTACTTC
D gene: TRBD2
J gene: TRBJ2-7
clone size: -
V gene: TRBV7-2

CDR3 protein: CASSHQAYYGYTF
CDR3 DNA: TGTGCCAGTAGCCACCAGGCATACTATGGCTACACCTTC
D gene: -
J gene: TRBJ1-2
clone size: -
V gene: TRBV19

CDR3 protein: CASSQREGGTDTQYF
CDR3 DNA: TGTGCCAGCAGCCAACGGGAGGGGGGCACAGATACGCAGTATTTT
D gene: TRBD2
J gene: TRBJ2-3
clone size: -
V gene: TRBV6-5

CDR3 protein: CASSLPQVNTEAFF
CDR3 DNA: TGTGCCAGCAGCTTACCCCAGGTGAACACTGAAGCTTTCTTT
D gene: -
J gene: TRBJ1-1
clone size: -
V gene: TRBV7-2

CDR3 protein: CASSLGADLYEQYF
CDR3 DNA: TGTGCCAGCAGTTTAGGCGCGGATTTGTACGAGCAGTACTTC
D gene: -
J gene: TRBJ2-7
clone size: -
V gene: TRBV27

CDR3 protein: CASDSGTGGRGYTF
CDR3 DNA: TGTGCCAGCGACTCCGGGACAGGGGGCCGTGGCTACACCTTC
D gene: TRBD1
J gene: TRBJ1-2
clone size: -
V gene: TRBV2

CDR3 protein: CASSSGRAGETQYF
CDR3 DNA: TGTGCCAGCAGTAGCGGGAGGGCGGGAGAGACCCAGTACTTC
D gene: TRBD2
J gene: TRBJ2-5
clone size: -
V gene: TRBV2

CDR3 protein: CASSPSLAQGGANVLTF
CDR3 DNA: TGCGCCAGCAGCCCCAGCTTGGCCCAGGGCGGGGCCAACGTCCTGACTTTC
D gene: -
J gene: TRBJ2-6
clone size: few
V gene: TRBV4-3

CDR3 protein: CASSLGQGANSPLHF
CDR3 DNA: TGTGCCAGCAGCTTGGGACAGGGGGCTAATTCACCCCTCCACTTT
D gene: TRBD1
J gene: TRBJ1-6
clone size: -
V gene: TRBV5-6

CDR3 protein: CASSHATGNSNQPQHF
CDR3 DNA: TGTGCCAGCAGCCACGCCACAGGGAATAGCAATCAGCCCCAGCATTTT
D gene: -
J gene: TRBJ1-5
clone size: once
V gene: TRBV16

CDR3 protein: CASSLAGGRDTQYF
CDR3 DNA: TGTGCCAGCAGCTTAGCGGGAGGCCGGGATACGCAGTATTTT
D gene: TRBD2
J gene: TRBJ2-3
clone size: -
V gene: TRBV5-6

CDR3 protein: CASSTGDSGELFF
CDR3 DNA: TGTGCCAGCAGCACCGGGGACAGCGGGGAGCTGTTTTTT
D gene: TRBD1
J gene: TRBJ2-2
clone size: -
V gene: TRBV5-5

CDR3 protein: CASSLWTSGTAAGYNEQFF
CDR3 DNA: TGTGCCAGCAGCCTTTGGACTAGCGGTACAGCTGCGGGATACAATGAGCAGTTCTTC
D gene: TRBD2
J gene: TRBJ2-1
clone size: -
V gene: TRBV4-2

CDR3 protein: CASSFQRDRPQETQYF
CDR3 DNA: TGTGCCAGCAGCTTTCAACGGGACAGGCCACAAGAGACCCAGTACTTC
D gene: TRBD1
J gene: TRBJ2-5
clone size: few
V gene: TRBV7-8

CDR3 protein: CASSGDSGRVTYNEQFF
CDR3 DNA: TGTGCCAGCAGCGGGGATAGCGGGAGGGTAACTTACAATGAGCAGTTCTTC
D gene: TRBD2
J gene: TRBJ2-1
clone size: -
V gene: TRBV7-2

CDR3 protein: CASILSLNTGELFF
CDR3 DNA: TGTGCCAGCATACTTTCCCTGAACACCGGGGAGCTGTTTTTT
D gene: -
J gene: TRBJ2-2
clone size: -
V gene: TRBV5-5